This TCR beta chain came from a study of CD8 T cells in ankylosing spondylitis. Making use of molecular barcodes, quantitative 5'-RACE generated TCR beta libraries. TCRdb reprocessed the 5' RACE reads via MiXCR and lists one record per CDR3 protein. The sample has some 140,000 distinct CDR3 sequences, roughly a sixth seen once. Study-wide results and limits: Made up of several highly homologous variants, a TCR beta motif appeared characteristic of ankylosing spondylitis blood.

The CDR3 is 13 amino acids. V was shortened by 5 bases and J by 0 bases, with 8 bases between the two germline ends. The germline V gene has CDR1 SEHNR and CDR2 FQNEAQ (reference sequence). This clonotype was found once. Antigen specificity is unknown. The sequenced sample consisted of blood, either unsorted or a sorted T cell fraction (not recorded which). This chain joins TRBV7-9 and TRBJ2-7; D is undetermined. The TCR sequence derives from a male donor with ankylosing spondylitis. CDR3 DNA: TGTGCCAGCAGCCCGGACGACTCCTACGAGCAGTACTTC. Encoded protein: CASSPDDSYEQYF.